Listed below are T cell receptor beta chains from one sample, sequenced in a study of T cells in Graves' hyperthyroidism and ophthalmopathy. From the multiplex PCR reads, TCRdb called clonotypes with MiXCR, one entry per CDR3 protein. Here the sample spans some 650,000 distinct CDR3 sequences, more than 15% being singletons. The sequencing input was blood. All receptors derive from a woman between 35 and 50 years old with Graves' ophthalmopathy. Both conserved end residues are part of each CDR3. The D gene is left open where the match is weak. Expanded clones are given a class, and other clones once, few, many or no size at all.

many	NA	TRBV2	TRBJ1-5	TGTGCCAGCACCCTGGGGGGTACCCAGCCCCAGCATTTT	CASTLGGTQPQHF
many	TRBD1	TRBV5-6	TRBJ2-5	TGTGCCAGCAGCTTGGTGGGGACAGGGGAGACCCAGTACTTC	CASSLVGTGETQYF
NA	NA	TRBV5-4	TRBJ2-2	TGTGCCAGCAGTTTATTCCGGGTCACCGGGGAGCTGTTTTTT	CASSLFRVTGELFF
many	TRBD2	TRBV20-1	TRBJ2-3	TGCAGTGAGGGCGGGAGGGCAGATACGCAGTATTTT	CSEGGRADTQYF
NA	NA	TRBV5-1	TRBJ2-2	TGCGCCAGCAGCTTGGGAGCGACAGCCACCGGGGAGCTGTTTTTT	CASSLGATATGELFF
NA	NA	TRBV6-2/TRBV6-3	TRBJ1-6	TGTGCCAGCAGTGTCTCAGGGGATGGTTCACCCCTCCACTTT	CASSVSGDGSPLHF
few	TRBD2	TRBV6-6	TRBJ2-1	TGTGCCAGCAGTTACTCCCTCGGGACTAGCGCTAATGAGCAGTTCTTC	CASSYSLGTSANEQFF
many	TRBD2	TRBV30	TRBJ2-1	TGTGCCTGGAGTCAAATATACGGGGGGGAGGATGAGCAGTTCTTC	CAWSQIYGGEDEQFF
many	NA	TRBV11-2	TRBJ2-3	TGTGCCAGCAGCTTAGAGCCGGGGACAGATACGCAGTATTTT	CASSLEPGTDTQYF
NA	TRBD1	TRBV18	TRBJ2-7	TGTGCCAGCTCGCCTCAAACAGGGGAGAACGAGCAGTACTTC	CASSPQTGENEQYF
NA	TRBD2	TRBV19	TRBJ2-1	TGTGCCAGTAGTATTCTAGCGGGGGGCGGGAATGAGCAGTTCTTC	CASSILAGGGNEQFF
many	TRBD2	TRBV12-3/TRBV12-4	TRBJ2-1	TGTGCCAGCAACCCCGGGAGGTACAATGAGCAGTTCTTC	CASNPGRYNEQFF
NA	NA	TRBV20-1	TRBJ2-1	TGCAGTGCTCGCGGGACGGTGAACAATGAGCAGTTCTTC	CSARGTVNNEQFF
NA	TRBD1	TRBV29-1	TRBJ2-2	TGCAGCGTTGAAGATCGGCTGGACAGGGGGCTCGAGGGGGAGCTGTTTTTT	CSVEDRLDRGLEGELFF
many	TRBD2	TRBV7-9	TRBJ2-3	TGTGCCAGCAGCTTCCCGGAGACTAGCGGCCCCACAGATACGCAGTATTTT	CASSFPETSGPTDTQYF
many	TRBD2	TRBV6-1	TRBJ2-6	TGTGCCAGCCACAGCGGGGGGTTTTCTGGGGCCAACGTCCTGACTTTC	CASHSGGFSGANVLTF
NA	TRBD1	TRBV11-3	TRBJ2-1	TGTGCCAGCAGCTGGGGGACAGGGGTCAATGAGCAGTTCTTC	CASSWGTGVNEQFF
many	NA	TRBV2	TRBJ2-7	TGTGCCAGCGGCCTAGCCGCCTACGAGCAGTACTTC	CASGLAAYEQYF